In this sample, the clone carrying this TCR beta chain turned up many times. Its antigen is undetermined. Losses at the gene ends were 4 bases for V and 6 bases for J; bases not matched to a gene: 4. The CDR3 extends over 13 amino acids. Per germline, CDR1 SGHRS and CDR2 YFSETQ. This entry belongs to a study of regulatory T cells in long-lasting Graves disease. Documented time point: persistent/refractory GD, antithyroid drugs over 5 years with positive TRAb. RNA from PBMCs was the source of the TCR library. Enrollment of patients was through an endocrinology department in Xi'an, China. CDR3-region Arm-PCR and iRepertoire HTBI primers produced the TCR beta libraries. MiXCR, applied by TCRdb to the multiplex PCR reads, yields one record per CDR3 protein. The data contain approximately 360,000 distinct CDR3 sequences, about 23% of them singletons. Broader study findings: Persistent disease was characterized by preferential usage of TRBV28, TRBJ1-2 and TRBJ2-5. Persistent patients shared more public clonotypes (approximately 2,800) than new patients (more than 900).

The TCR was taken from a woman between 35 and 50 years old with Graves disease. Sequences were derived from peripheral blood mononuclear cells (PBMCs), sampled when the disease was refractory, from a patient treated with antithyroid drugs. The J gene is TRBJ1-5, the V gene TRBV5-1; 7 nucleotides match TRBD1. The CDR3 here is CASSPNRGQPQHF. In DNA, the CDR3 is TGCGCCAGCAGCCCTAACAGGGGTCAGCCCCAGCATTTT.